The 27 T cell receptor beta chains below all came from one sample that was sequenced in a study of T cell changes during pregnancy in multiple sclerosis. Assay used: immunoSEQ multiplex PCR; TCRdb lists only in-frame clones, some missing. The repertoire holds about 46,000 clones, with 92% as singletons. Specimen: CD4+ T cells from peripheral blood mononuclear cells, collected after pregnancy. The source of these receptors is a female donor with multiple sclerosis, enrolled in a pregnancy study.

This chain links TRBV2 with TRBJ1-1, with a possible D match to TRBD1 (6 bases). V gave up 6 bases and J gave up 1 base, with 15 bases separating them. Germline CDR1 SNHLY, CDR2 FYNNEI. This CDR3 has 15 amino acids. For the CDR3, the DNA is TGTGCCAGCAGGCCCTCCCCGGGACAGAACACTGAAGCTTTCTTT. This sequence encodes CASRPSPGQNTEAFF.

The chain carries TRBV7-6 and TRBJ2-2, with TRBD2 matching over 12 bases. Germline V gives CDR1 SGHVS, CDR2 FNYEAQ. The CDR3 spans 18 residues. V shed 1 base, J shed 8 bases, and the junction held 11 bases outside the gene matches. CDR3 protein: CASSLGTSGAAGSGELFF. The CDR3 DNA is TGTGCCAGCAGCTTAGGGACTAGCGGGGCCGCGGGTTCTGGGGAGCTGTTTTTT.

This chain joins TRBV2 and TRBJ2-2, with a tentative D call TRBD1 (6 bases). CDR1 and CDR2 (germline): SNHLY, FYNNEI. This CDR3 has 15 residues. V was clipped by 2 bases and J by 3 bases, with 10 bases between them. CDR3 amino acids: CASSEIQGHTGELFF. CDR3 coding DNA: TGTGCCAGCAGTGAAATCCAGGGGCACACCGGGGAGCTGTTTTTT.

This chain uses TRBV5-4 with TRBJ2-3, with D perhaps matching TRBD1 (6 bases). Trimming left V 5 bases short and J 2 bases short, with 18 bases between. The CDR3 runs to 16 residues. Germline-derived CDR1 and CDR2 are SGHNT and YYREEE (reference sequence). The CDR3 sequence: CASSPQRTVDTDTQYF. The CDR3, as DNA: TGTGCCAGCAGTCCTCAGAGGACAGTCGACACAGATACGCAGTATTTT. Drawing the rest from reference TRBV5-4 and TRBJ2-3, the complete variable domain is ETGVTQSPTHLIKTRGQQVTLRCSSQSGHNTVSWYQQALGQGPQFIFQYYREEENGRGNFPPRFSGLQFPNYSSELNVNALELDDSALYLCASSPQRTVDTDTQYFGPGTRLTVL.

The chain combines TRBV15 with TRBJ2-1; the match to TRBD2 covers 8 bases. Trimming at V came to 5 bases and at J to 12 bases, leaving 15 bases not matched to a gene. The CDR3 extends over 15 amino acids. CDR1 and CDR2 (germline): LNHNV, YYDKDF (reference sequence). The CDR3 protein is CATSWGSGRGSTQFF. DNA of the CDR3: TGTGCCACCAGCTGGGGGAGCGGGAGAGGTTCTACGCAGTTCTTC. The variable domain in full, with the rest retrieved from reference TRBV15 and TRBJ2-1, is DAMVIQNPRYQVTQFGKPVTLSCSQTLNHNVMYWYQQKSSQAPKLLFHYYDKDFNNEADTPDNFQSRRPNTSFCFLDIRSPGLGDTAMYLCATSWGSGRGSTQFFGPGTRLTVL.

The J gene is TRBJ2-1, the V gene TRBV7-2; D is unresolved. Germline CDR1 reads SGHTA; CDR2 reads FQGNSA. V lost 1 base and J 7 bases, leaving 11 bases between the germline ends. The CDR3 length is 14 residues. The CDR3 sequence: CASSLDANSNEQFF. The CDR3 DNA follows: TGTGCCAGCAGCTTAGACGCTAACTCAAATGAGCAGTTCTTC.

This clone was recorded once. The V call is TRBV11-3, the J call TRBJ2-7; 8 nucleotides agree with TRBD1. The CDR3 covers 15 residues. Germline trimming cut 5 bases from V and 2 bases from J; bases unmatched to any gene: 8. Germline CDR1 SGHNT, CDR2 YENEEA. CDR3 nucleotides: TGTGCCAGCAGCCCCGGGAAGACAGGGGCCTACGAGCAGTACTTC. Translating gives CASSPGKTGAYEQYF. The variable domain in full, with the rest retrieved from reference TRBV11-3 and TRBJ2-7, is EAGVVQSPRYKIIEKKQPVAFWCNPISGHNTLYWYLQNLGQGPELLIRYENEEAVDDSQLPKDRFSAERLKGVDSTLKIQPAELGDSAVYLCASSPGKTGAYEQYFGPGTRLTVT.

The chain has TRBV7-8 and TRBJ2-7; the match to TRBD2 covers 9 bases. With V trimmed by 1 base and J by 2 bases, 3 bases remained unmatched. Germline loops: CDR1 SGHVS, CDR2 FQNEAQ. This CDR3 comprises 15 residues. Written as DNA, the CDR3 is TGTGCCAGCAGCTTAGAGTCTAGCGGGACCTACGAGCAGTACTTC. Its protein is CASSLESSGTYEQYF.

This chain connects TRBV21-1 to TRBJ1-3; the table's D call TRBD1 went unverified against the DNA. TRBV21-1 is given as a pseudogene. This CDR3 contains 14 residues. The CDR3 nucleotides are TGTGCCAGCAGCAACGGACATTTCGGTAACACCATATATTTT. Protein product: CASSNGHFGNTIYF.

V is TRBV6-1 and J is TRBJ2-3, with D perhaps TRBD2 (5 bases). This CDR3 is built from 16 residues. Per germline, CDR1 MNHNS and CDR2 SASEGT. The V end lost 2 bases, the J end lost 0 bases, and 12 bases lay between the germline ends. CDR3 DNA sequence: TGTGCCAGCAGTGAAACGGGGAGAACTAGCACAGATACGCAGTATTTT. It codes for CASSETGRTSTDTQYF.

The CDR3 is CASSPLIPAGAGELFF. The CDR3 DNA sequence: TGTGCCAGCTCACCCCTTATCCCCGCGGGGGCCGGGGAGCTGTTTTTT. The V and J genes are TRBV18 and TRBJ2-2, with TRBD2 matching 7 bases. V was clipped by 3 bases and J by 6 bases; unmatched bases: 10. Germline V gives CDR1 KGHSH, CDR2 LQKENI. This CDR3 comprises 16 residues. The whole variable domain, filled in from reference TRBV18 and TRBJ2-2, reads NAGVMQNPRHLVRRRGQEARLRCSPMKGHSHVYWYRQLPEEGLKFMVYLQKENIIDESGMPKERFSAEFPKEGPSILRIQQVVRGDSAAYFCASSPLIPAGAGELFFGEGSRLTVL.

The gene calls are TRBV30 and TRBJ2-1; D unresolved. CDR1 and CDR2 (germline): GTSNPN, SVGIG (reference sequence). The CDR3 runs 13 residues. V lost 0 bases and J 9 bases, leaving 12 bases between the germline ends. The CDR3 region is CAWSVQDRTEQFF. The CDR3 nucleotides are TGTGCCTGGAGTGTACAAGATCGTACTGAGCAGTTCTTC. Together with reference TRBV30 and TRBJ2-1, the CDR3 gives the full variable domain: SQTIHQWPATLVQPVGSPLSLECTVEGTSNPNLYWYRQAAGRGLQLLFYSVGIGQISSEVPQNLSASRPQDRQFILSSKKLLLSDSGFYLCAWSVQDRTEQFFGPGTRLTVL.

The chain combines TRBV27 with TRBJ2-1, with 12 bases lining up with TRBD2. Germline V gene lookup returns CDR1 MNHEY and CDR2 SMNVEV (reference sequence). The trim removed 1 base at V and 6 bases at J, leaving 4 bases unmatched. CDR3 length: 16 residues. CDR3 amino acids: CASSLYLAGGPNEQFF. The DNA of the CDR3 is TGTGCCAGCAGTTTATATCTAGCGGGAGGGCCCAATGAGCAGTTCTTC.

The CDR3 region is CASSQDGAGGVFNTGELFF. Here the CDR3 DNA reads TGTGCCAGCAGCCAAGATGGAGCGGGAGGGGTGTTCAACACCGGGGAGCTGTTTTTT. The chain has TRBV4-2 and TRBJ2-2; 10 nucleotides line up with TRBD2. The CDR3 consists of 19 residues. Germline V gives CDR1 LGHNA, CDR2 YNFKEQ. The V gene end was trimmed by 0 bases and the J gene end by 2 bases; junction bases not matched to a gene: 9.

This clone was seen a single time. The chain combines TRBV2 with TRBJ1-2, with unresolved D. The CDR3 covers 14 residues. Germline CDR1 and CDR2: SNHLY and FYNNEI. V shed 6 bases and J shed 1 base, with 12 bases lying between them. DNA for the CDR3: TGTGCCAGCAGAGGAGGGTGGCTTAACTATGGCTACACCTTC. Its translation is CASRGGWLNYGYTF.

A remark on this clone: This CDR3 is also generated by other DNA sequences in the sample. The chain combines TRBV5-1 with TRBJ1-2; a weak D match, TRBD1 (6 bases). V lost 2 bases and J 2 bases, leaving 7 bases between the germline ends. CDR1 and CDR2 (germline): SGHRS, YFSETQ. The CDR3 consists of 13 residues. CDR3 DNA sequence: TGCGCCAGCAGCTTAGGGACAAACTATGGCTACACCTTC. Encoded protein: CASSLGTNYGYTF.

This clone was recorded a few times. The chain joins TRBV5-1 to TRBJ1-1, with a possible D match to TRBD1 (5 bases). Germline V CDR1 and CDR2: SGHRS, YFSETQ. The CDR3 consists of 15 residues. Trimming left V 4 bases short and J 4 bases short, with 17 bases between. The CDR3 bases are TGCGCCAGCAGCCTCGACGCGGACAAGGGCACTGAAGCTTTCTTT. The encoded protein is CASSLDADKGTEAFF.

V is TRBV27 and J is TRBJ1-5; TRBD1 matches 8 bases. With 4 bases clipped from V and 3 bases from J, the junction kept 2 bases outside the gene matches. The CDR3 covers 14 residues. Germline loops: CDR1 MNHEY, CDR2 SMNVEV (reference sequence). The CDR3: CASSWDRNNQPQHF. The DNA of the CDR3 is TGTGCCAGCAGTTGGGACAGGAACAATCAGCCCCAGCATTTT.

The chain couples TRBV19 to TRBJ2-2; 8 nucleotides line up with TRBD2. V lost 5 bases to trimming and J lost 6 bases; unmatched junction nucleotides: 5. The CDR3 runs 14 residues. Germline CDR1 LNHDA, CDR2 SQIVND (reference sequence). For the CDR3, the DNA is TGTGCCAGTAGTCCGCTAGCGGGTTCCGGGGAGCTGTTTTTT. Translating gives CASSPLAGSGELFF.

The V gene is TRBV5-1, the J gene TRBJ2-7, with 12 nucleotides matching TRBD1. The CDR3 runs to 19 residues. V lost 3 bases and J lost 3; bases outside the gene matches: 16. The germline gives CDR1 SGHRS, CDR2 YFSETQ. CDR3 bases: TGCGCCAGCAGCTCTCTACACCTATGGGACAGGGGGCTGAACTACGAGCAGTACTTC. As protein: CASSSLHLWDRGLNYEQYF.

The DNA for the CDR3 is TGTGCCAGCAGCCTACTAGCGGGAGAGTACGAGCAGTACTTC. It is translated as CASSLLAGEYEQYF. The gene calls are TRBV11-3 and TRBJ2-7; 11 nucleotides align to TRBD2. Per germline, CDR1 SGHNT and CDR2 YENEEA. The CDR3 sequence is 14 residues long. J gave up 4 bases and V 5 bases, and 4 bases lay outside the gene matches. The full variable domain, rest sourced from reference TRBV11-3 and TRBJ2-7, is EAGVVQSPRYKIIEKKQPVAFWCNPISGHNTLYWYLQNLGQGPELLIRYENEEAVDDSQLPKDRFSAERLKGVDSTLKIQPAELGDSAVYLCASSLLAGEYEQYFGPGTRLTVT.

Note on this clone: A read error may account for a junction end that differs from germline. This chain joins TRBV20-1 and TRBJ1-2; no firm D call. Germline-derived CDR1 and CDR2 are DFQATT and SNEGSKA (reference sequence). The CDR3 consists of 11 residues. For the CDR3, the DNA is TGCAGTGCTAGAGTAATGGGCCGTCTCAAGTTC. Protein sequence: CSARVMGRLKF.

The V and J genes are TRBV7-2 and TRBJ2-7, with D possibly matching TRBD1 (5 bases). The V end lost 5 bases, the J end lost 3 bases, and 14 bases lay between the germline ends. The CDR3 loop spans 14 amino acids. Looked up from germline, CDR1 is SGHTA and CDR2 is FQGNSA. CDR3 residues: CASSVAGYGYEQYF. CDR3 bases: TGTGCCAGCAGCGTTGCAGGGTACGGCTACGAGCAGTACTTC.

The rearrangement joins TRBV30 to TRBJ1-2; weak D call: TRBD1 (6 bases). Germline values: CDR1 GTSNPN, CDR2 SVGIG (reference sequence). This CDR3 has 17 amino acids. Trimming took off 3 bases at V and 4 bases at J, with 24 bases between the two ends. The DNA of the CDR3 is TGTGCCTGGAGAGATCCGTCCCGACAGGCTAACGGCTATGGCTACACCTTC. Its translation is CAWRDPSRQANGYGYTF.

As DNA, the CDR3 is TGTGCCATGTCCAGGCAGGGGGCGAACGAGCAGTACTTC. Translating gives CAMSRQGANEQYF. The V call is TRBV10-3, the J call TRBJ2-7; the match to TRBD1 covers 8 bases. The CDR3 contains 13 residues. The V gene end was trimmed by 9 bases and the J gene end by 5 bases; junction bases not matched to a gene: 9. The germline V gene has CDR1 ENHRY and CDR2 SYGVKD.

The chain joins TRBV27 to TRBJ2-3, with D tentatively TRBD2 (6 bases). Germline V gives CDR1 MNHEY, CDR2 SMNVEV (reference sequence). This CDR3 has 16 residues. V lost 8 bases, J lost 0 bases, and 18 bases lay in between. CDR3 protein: CASQPASGVSTDTQYF. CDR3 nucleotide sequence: TGTGCCAGCCAACCGGCCTCGGGAGTAAGCACAGATACGCAGTATTTT.

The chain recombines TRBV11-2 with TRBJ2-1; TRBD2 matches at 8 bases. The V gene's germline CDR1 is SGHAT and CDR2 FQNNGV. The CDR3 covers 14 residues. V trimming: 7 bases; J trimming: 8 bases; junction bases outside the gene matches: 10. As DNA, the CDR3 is TGTGCCAGCATCTCCTTAGCGGGATATCATGAGCAGTTCTTC. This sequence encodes CASISLAGYHEQFF.